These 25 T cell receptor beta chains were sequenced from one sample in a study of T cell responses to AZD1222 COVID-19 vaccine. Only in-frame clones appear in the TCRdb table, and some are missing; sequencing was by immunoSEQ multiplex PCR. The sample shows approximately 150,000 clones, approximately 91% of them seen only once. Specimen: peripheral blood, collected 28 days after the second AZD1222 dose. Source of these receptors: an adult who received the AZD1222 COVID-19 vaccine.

The CDR3 reads CASSDGTSLKTQYF. As DNA, the CDR3 is TGTGCCAGCAGTGACGGGACTAGCTTAAAGACCCAGTACTTC. This chain connects TRBV6-6 to TRBJ2-5, with 9 positions matching TRBD2. In germline, CDR1 is MNHNY, CDR2 SVGAGI (reference sequence). This CDR3 has 14 residues. V shed 5 bases, J shed 6 bases, and the junction held 7 bases outside the gene matches.

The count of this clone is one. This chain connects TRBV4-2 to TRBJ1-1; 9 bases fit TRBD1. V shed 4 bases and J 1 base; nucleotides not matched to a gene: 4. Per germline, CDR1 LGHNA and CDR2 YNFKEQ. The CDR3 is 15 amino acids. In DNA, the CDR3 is TGTGCCAGCAGCCCCCACAGGGGGCAGAACACTGAAGCTTTCTTT. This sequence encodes CASSPHRGQNTEAFF.

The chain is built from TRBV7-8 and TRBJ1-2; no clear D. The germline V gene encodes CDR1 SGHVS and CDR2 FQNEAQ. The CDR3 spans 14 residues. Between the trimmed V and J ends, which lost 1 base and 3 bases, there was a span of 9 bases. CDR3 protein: CASSLGGYDYGYTF. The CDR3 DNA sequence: TGTGCCAGCAGCTTAGGAGGGTACGACTATGGCTACACCTTC. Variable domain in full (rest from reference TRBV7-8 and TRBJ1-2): GAGVSQSPRYKVAKRGQDVALRCDPISGHVSLFWYQQALGQGPEFLTYFQNEAQLDKSGLPSDRFFAERPEGSVSTLKIQRTQQEDSAVYLCASSLGGYDYGYTFGSGTRLTVV.

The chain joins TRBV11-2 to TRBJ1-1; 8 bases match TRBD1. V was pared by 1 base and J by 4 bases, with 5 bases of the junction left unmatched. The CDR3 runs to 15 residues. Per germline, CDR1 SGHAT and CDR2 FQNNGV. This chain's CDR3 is CASSLAATGVTEAFF. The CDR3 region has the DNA TGTGCCAGCAGCTTAGCGGCGACAGGGGTCACTGAAGCTTTCTTT.

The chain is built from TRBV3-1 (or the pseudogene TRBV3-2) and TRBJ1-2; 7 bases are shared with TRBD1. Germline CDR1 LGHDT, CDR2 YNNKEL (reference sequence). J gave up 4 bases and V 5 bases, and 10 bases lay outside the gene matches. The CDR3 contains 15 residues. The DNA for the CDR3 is TGTGCCAGCAGCGCACAGGGGCGGCAGGCCTATGGCTACACCTTC. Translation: CASSAQGRQAYGYTF.

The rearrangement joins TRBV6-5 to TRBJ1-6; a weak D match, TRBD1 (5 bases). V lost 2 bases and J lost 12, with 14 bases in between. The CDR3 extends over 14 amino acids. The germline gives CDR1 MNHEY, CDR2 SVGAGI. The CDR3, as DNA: TGTGCCAGCAGTTACACGGACACCGCCATACCCCTCCACTTT. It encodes CASSYTDTAIPLHF.

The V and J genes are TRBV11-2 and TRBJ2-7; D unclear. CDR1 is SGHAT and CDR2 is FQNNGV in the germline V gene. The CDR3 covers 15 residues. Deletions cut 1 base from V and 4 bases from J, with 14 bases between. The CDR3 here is CASSLGLFTGYEQYF. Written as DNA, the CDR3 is TGTGCCAGCAGCTTAGGGCTCTTTACCGGGTACGAGCAGTACTTC. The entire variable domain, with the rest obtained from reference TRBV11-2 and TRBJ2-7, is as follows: EAGVAQSPRYKIIEKRQSVAFWCNPISGHATLYWYQQILGQGPKLLIQFQNNGVVDDSQLPKDRFSAERLKGVDSTLKIQPAKLEDSAVYLCASSLGLFTGYEQYFGPGTRLTVT.

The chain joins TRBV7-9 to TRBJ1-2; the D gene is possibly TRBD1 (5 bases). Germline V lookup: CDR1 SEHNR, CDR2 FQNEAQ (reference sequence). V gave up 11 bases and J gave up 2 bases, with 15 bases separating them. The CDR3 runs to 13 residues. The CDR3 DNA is TGTGCCGGGGGAGGCAGGGCCAACTATGGCTACACCTTC. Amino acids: CAGGGRANYGYTF.

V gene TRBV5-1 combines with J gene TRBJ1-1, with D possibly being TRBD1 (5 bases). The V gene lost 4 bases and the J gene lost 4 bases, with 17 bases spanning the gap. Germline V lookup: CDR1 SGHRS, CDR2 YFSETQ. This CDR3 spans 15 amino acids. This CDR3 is CASSLGTLPSTEAFF. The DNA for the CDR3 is TGCGCCAGCAGCCTAGGGACCCTCCCGAGCACTGAAGCTTTCTTT.

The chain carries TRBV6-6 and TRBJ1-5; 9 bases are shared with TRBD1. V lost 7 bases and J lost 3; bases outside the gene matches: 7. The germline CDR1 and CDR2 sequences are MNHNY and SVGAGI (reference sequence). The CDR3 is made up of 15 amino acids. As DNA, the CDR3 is TGTGCCAGCACTATGGGACAGGGACTCAATCAGCCCCAGCATTTT. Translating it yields CASTMGQGLNQPQHF.

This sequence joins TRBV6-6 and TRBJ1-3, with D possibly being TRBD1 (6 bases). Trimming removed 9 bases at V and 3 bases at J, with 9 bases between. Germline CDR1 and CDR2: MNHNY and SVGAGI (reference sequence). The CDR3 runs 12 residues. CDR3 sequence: CASETGGNTIYF. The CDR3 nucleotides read TGTGCCAGTGAGACAGGTGGAAACACCATATATTTT.

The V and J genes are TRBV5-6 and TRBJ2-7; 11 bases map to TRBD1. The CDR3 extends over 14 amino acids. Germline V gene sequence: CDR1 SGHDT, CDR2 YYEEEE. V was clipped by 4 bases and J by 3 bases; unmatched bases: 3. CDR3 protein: CASSAGTGGYEQYF. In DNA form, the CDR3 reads TGTGCCAGCAGCGCCGGGACAGGGGGCTACGAGCAGTACTTC.

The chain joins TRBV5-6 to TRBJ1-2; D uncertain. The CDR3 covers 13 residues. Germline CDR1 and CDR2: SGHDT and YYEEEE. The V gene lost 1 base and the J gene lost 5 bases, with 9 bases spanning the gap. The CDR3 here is CASSLRPRYGYTF. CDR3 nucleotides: TGTGCCAGCAGCTTGAGGCCACGTTATGGCTACACCTTC. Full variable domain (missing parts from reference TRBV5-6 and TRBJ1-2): DAGVTQSPTHLIKTRGQQVTLRCSPKSGHDTVSWYQQALGQGPQFIFQYYEEEERQRGNFPDRFSGHQFPNYSSELNVNALLLGDSALYLCASSLRPRYGYTFGSGTRLTVV.

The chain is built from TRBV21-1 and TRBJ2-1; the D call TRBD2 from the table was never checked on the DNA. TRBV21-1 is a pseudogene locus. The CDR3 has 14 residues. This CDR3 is CASSPLWRENEQFF. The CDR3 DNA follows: TGTGCCAGCAGCCCCCTTTGGAGAGAGAATGAGCAGTTCTTC.

The CDR3 sequence: CASSQGWGRGDPGYTF. CDR3 bases: TGTGCCAGCAGCCAAGGTTGGGGCAGGGGCGATCCAGGCTACACCTTC. This chain connects TRBV14 to TRBJ1-2; D might be TRBD1 (6 bases). The V end lost 1 base, the J end lost 8 bases, and 20 bases lay between the germline ends. The germline gives CDR1 SGHDN, CDR2 FVKESK. There are 16 residues in the CDR3.

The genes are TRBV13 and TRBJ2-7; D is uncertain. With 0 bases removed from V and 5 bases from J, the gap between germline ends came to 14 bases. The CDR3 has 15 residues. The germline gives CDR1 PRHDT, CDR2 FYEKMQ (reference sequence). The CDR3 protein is CASSLGLAQRDEQYF. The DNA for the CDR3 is TGTGCCAGCAGCTTAGGCTTAGCACAAAGGGACGAGCAGTACTTC.

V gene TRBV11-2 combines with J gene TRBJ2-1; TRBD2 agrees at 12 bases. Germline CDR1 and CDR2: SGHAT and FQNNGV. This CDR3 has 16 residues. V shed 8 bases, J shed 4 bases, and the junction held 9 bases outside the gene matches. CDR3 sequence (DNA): TGTGCCAGCTCCTCCCTGGGGACTAGCGGGTACAATGAGCAGTTCTTC. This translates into CASSSLGTSGYNEQFF.

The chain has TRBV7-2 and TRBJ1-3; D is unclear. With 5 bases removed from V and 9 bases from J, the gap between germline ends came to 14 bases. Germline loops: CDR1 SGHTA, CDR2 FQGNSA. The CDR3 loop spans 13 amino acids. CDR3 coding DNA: TGTGCCAGCAGCAGCGGACTAAGCGGCACCATATATTTT. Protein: CASSSGLSGTIYF.

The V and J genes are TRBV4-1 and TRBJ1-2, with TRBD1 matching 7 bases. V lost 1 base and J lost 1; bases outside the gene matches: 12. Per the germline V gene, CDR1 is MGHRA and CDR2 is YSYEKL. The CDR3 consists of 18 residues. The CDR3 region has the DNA TGCGCCAGCAGCCAAGGGCCAACAGGGGCCAAAATTAACTATGGCTACACCTTC. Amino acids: CASSQGPTGAKINYGYTF.

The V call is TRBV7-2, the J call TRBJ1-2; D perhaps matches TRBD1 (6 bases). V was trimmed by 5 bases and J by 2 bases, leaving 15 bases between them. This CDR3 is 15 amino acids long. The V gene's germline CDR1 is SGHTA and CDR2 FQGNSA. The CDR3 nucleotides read TGTGCCAGCAGCCCGCAGACAGGCGCCAACTATGGCTACACCTTC. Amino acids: CASSPQTGANYGYTF.

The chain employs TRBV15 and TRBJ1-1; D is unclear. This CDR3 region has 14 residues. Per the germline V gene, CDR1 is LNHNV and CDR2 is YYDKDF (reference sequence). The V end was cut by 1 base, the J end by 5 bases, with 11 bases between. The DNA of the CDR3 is TGTGCCACCAGCAGAGGAGGGAGTGGGACTGAAGCTTTCTTT. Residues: CATSRGGSGTEAFF.

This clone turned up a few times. CDR3 protein: CASSRSGQTYNEQFF. DNA of the CDR3: TGTGCCAGCAGCCGCTCGGGACAGACTTACAATGAGCAGTTCTTC. The rearrangement links TRBV7-9 to TRBJ2-1; 7 bases align to TRBD1. The CDR3 is 15 residues long. V was pared by 5 bases and J by 4 bases, with 8 bases of the junction left unmatched. Germline assignment: CDR1 SEHNR and CDR2 FQNEAQ (reference sequence). The whole variable domain, remainder taken from reference TRBV7-9 and TRBJ2-1, is DTGVSQNPRHKITKRGQNVTFRCDPISEHNRLYWYRQTLGQGPEFLTYFQNEAQLEKSRLLSDRFSAERPKGSFSTLEIQRTEQGDSAMYLCASSRSGQTYNEQFFGPGTRLTVL.

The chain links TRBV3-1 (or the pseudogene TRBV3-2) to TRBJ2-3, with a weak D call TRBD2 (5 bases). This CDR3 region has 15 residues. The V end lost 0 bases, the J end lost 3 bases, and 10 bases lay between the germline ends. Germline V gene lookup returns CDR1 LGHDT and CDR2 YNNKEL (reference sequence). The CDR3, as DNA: TGTGCCAGCAGCCAAGAGTCGGGAAGGACAGATACGCAGTATTTT. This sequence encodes CASSQESGRTDTQYF.

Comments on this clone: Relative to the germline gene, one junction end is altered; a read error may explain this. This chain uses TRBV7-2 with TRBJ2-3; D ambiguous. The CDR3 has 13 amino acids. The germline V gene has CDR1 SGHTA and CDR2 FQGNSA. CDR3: CAGSLGRWDTQYF. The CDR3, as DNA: TGTGCCGGCAGCTTAGGTCGGTGGGATACGCAGTATTTT.

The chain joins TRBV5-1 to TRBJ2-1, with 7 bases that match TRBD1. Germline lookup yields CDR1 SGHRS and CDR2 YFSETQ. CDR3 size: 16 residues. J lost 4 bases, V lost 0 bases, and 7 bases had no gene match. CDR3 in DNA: TGCGCCAGCAGCTTGGTTATACAGGGGTTTTACAATGAGCAGTTCTTC. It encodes CASSLVIQGFYNEQFF.